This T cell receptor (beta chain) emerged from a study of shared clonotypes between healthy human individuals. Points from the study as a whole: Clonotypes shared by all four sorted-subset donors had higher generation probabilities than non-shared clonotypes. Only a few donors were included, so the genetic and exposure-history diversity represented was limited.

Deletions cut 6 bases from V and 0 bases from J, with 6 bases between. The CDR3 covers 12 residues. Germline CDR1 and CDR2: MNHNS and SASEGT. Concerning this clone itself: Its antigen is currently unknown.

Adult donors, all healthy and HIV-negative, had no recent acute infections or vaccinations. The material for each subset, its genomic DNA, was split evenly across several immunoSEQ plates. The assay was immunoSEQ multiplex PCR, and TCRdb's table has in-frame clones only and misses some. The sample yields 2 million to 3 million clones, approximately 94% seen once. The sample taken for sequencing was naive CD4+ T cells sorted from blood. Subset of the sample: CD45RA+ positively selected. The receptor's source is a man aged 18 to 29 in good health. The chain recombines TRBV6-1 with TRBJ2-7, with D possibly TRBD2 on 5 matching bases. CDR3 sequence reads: CASRLGSYEQYF. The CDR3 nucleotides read TGTGCCAGCAGACTAGGCTCCTACGAGCAGTACTTC.